The T cell receptor (beta chain) described here comes from a study of cytomegalovirus exposure and HLA in healthy donors. Study-wide points: By HLA locus, TCR association rates varied in a later analysis, with DRB1 showing the most and HLA-C the fewest. Reportedly, a later analysis found an Asian-associated ancestry cluster had fewer N-insertions than the approximately 700-donor mean. A later analysis linked a missense variant in DCLRE1C to the trimming of TCR beta V and J genes. Using the classifier, cytomegalovirus status was reportedly diagnosed with high specificity and sensitivity.

A note on this clone: Its matching antigen is unknown.

PCR amplification relied on 60 Vbeta primers (plus 13 Jbeta primers). Generated by immunoSEQ multiplex PCR, the TCRdb table keeps only in-frame clones and is missing some. The sample lists around 150,000 clones, over 80% occurring once. Trimming cost V 0 bases and J 7 bases; bases outside gene matches: 3. Per the germline V gene, CDR1 is SGHVS and CDR2 is FQNEAQ. This CDR3 has 15 residues. The chain is built from TRBV7-8 and TRBJ2-2; TRBD2 matches at 9 bases. The material sequenced was PBMCs. The sequence derives from a human donor in good health. The CDR3 sequence: CASSLAVAGDGELFF. The CDR3 DNA follows: TGTGCCAGCAGCTTAGCGGTAGCGGGGGACGGGGAGCTGTTTTTT.